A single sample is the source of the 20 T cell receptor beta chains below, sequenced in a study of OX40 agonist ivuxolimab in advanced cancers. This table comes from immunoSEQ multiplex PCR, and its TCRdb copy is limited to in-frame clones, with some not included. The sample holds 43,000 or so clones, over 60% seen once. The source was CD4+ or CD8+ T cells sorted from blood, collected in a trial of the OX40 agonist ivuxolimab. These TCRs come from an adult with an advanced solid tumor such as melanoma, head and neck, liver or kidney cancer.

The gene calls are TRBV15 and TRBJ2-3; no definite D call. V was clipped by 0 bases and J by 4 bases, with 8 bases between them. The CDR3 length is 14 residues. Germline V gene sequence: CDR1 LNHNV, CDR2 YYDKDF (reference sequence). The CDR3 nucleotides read TGTGCCACCAGCAGAGATGCGAGTGCAGATACGCAGTATTTT. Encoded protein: CATSRDASADTQYF.

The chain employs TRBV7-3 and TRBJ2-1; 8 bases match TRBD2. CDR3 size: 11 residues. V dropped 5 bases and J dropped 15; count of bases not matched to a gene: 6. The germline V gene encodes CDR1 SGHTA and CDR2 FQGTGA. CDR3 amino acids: CASSQAGEVFF. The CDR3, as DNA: TGTGCCAGCAGCCAAGCGGGAGAGGTGTTCTTC.

CDR3 amino acids: CASSPWDRGLFDSNQPQHF. The CDR3 DNA reads as TGTGCCAGCAGTCCATGGGACAGGGGGCTTTTTGATAGCAATCAGCCCCAGCATTTT. J is TRBJ1-5 and V is TRBV28; 12 bases agree with TRBD1. V lost 5 bases, J lost 0 bases, and 11 bases stayed unmatched. The CDR3 runs to 19 residues. Germline V lookup: CDR1 MDHEN, CDR2 SYDVKM.

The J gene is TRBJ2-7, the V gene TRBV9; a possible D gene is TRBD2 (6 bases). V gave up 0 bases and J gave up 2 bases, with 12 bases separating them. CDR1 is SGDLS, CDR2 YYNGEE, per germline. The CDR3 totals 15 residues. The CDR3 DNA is TGTGCCAGCAGCGTAGCCGACCGGGGGACCTACGAGCAGTACTTC. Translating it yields CASSVADRGTYEQYF. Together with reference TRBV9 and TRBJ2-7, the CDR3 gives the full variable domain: DSGVTQTPKHLITATGQRVTLRCSPRSGDLSVYWYQQSLDQGLQFLIQYYNGEERAKGNILERFSAQQFPDLHSELNLSSLELGDSALYFCASSVADRGTYEQYFGPGTRLTVT.

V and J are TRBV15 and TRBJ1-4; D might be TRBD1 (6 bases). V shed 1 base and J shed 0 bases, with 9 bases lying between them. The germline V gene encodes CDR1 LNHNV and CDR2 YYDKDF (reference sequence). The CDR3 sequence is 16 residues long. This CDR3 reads CATSRAQGATNEKLFF. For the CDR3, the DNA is TGTGCCACCAGCAGAGCACAGGGAGCAACTAATGAAAAACTGTTTTTT.

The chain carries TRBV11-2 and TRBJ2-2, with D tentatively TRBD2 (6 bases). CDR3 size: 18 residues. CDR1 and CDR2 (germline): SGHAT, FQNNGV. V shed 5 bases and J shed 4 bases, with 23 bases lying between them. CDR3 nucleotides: TGTGCCAGCAGCCGCCCCTTCTTCCGGGAGCGGGTCACCGGGGAGCTGTTTTTT. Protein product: CASSRPFFRERVTGELFF.

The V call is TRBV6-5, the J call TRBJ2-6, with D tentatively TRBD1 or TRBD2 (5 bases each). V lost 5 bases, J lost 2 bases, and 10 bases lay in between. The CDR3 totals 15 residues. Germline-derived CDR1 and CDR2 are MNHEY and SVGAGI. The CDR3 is CASSGGFAGANVLTF. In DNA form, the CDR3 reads TGTGCCAGCAGTGGGGGTTTCGCTGGGGCCAACGTCCTGACTTTC.

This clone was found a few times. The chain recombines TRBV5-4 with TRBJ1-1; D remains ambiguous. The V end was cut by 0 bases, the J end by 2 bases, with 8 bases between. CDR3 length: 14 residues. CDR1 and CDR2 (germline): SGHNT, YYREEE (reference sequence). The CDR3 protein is CASSLASRNTEAFF. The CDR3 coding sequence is TGTGCCAGCAGCTTGGCCTCGAGAAACACTGAAGCTTTCTTT.

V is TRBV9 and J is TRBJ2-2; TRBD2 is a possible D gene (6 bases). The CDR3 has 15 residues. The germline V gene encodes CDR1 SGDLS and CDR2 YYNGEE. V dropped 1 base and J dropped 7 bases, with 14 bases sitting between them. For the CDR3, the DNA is TGTGCCAGCAGCGTAACCCTTAGCGGAGTCGGGGAGCTGTTTTTT. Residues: CASSVTLSGVGELFF.

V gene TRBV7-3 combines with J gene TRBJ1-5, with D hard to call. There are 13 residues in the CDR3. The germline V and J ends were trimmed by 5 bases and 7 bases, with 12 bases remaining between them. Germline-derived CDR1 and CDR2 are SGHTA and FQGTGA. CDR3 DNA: TGTGCCAGCAGCCTAGCTGCCAGGCAGCCCCAGCATTTT. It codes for CASSLAARQPQHF. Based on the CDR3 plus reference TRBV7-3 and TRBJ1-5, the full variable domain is GAGVSQTPSNKVTEKGKYVELRCDPISGHTALYWYRQSLGQGPEFLIYFQGTGAADDSGLPNDRFFAVRPEGSVSTLKIQRTERGDSAVYLCASSLAARQPQHFGDGTRLSIL.

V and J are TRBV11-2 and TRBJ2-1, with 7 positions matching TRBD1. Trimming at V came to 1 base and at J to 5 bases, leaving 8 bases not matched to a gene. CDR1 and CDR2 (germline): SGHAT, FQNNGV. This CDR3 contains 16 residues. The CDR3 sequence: CASSLVRGRIHNEQFF. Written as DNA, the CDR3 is TGTGCCAGCAGCTTAGTGAGGGGGCGCATTCACAATGAGCAGTTCTTC.

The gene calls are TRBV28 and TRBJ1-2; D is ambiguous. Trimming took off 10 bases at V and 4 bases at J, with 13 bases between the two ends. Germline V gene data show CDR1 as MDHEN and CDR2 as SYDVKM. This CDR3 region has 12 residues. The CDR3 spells CATSGDRYGYTF. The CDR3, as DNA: TGTGCCACTAGCGGGGATCGCTATGGCTACACCTTC.

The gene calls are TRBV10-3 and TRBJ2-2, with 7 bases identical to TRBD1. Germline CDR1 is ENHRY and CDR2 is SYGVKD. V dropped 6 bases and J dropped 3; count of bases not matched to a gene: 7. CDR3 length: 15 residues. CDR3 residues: CAIRGGTGDTGELFF. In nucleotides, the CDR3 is TGTGCCATCAGAGGGGGCACAGGGGACACCGGGGAGCTGTTTTTT.

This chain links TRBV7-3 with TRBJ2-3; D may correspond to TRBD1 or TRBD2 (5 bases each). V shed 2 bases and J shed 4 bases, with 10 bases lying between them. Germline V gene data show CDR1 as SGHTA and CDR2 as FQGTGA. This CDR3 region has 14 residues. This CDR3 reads CASSLLVGADTQYF. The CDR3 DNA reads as TGTGCCAGCAGCTTACTTGTGGGGGCAGATACGCAGTATTTT. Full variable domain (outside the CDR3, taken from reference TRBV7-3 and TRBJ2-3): GAGVSQTPSNKVTEKGKYVELRCDPISGHTALYWYRQSLGQGPEFLIYFQGTGAADDSGLPNDRFFAVRPEGSVSTLKIQRTERGDSAVYLCASSLLVGADTQYFGPGTRLTVL.

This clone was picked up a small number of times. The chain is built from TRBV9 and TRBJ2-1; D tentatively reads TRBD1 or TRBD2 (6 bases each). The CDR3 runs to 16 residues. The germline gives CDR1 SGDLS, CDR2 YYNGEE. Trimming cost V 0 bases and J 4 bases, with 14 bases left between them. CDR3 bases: TGTGCCAGCAGCGTAGGGGTCCAGGGGACTTACAATGAGCAGTTCTTC. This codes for CASSVGVQGTYNEQFF.

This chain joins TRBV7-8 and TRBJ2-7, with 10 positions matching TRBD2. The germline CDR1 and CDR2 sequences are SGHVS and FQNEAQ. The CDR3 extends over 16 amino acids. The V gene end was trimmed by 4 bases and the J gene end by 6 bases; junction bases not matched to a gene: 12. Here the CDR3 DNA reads TGTGCCAGCAGCTCTCGCCGGCTAGCGGGAGTCGCCGAGCAGTACTTC. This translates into CASSSRRLAGVAEQYF.

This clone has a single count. CDR3 in amino acids: CSANFLGPYNEQFF. The CDR3 nucleotides read TGCAGCGCAAACTTCCTCGGGCCCTACAATGAGCAGTTCTTC. The V call is TRBV29-1, the J call TRBJ2-1; no firm D call. This CDR3 is 14 amino acids long. Germline V lookup: CDR1 SQVTM, CDR2 ANQGSEA. Trimming shortened V by 7 bases and J by 2 bases, and 15 bases separated the two germline ends.

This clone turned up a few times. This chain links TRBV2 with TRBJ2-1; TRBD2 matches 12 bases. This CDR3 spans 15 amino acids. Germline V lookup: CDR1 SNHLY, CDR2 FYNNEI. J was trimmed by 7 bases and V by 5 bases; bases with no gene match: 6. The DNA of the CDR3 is TGTGCCAGCAGTACTAGCGGGAGGTTGTTTAATGAGCAGTTCTTC. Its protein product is CASSTSGRLFNEQFF.

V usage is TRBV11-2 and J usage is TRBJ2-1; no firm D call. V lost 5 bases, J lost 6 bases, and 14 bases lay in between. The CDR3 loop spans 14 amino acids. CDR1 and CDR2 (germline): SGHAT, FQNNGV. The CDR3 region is CASSPRLESNEQFF. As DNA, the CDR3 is TGTGCCAGCAGCCCAAGACTCGAAAGCAATGAGCAGTTCTTC. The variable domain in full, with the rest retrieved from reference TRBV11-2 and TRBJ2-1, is EAGVAQSPRYKIIEKRQSVAFWCNPISGHATLYWYQQILGQGPKLLIQFQNNGVVDDSQLPKDRFSAERLKGVDSTLKIQPAKLEDSAVYLCASSPRLESNEQFFGPGTRLTVL.

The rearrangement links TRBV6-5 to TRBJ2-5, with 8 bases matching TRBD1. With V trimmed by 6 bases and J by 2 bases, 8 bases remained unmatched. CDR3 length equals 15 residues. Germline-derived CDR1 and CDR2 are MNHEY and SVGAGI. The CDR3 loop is CASRSQGALQETQYF. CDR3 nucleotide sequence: TGTGCCAGCAGGTCCCAGGGGGCCTTGCAAGAGACCCAGTACTTC.